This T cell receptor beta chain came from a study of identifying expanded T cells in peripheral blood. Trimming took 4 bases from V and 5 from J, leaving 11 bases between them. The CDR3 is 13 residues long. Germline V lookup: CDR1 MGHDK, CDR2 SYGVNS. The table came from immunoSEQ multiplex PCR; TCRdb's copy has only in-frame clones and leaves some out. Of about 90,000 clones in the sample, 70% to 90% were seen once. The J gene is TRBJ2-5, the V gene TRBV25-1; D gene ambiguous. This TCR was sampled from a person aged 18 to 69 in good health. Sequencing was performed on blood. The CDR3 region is CASSVSTSETQYF. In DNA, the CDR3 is TGTGCCAGCAGTGTTAGCACTTCGGAGACCCAGTACTTC.